This T cell receptor beta chain was obtained from a study of T cell repertoires in cytomegalovirus infection. The CDR3 is 15 residues long. The ends lost 7 bases at V and 1 base at J; junction bases unmatched: 5. This clonotype occurred a few times. MiXCR, run by TCRdb on the reads, gives a single entry per CDR3 protein. The data show about 530,000 distinct CDR3 sequences, about 30% seen once. This receptor was identified in a human donor in good health (CMV status not recorded). Some clones in this sample may be carry-over from other donors' samples. The chain has TRBV12-3 or TRBV12-4 and TRBJ2-3; 10 bases align to TRBD2. Input material: PBMCs. The CDR3, as DNA: TGTGCCAGCACCCGAGCGGGAGGGCGCACAGATACGCAGTATTTT. Translated, it gives CASTRAGGRTDTQYF.